The clone carrying this TCR beta chain was observed a few times. No antigen is known for it. The sample originates from a study of T cell responses to AZD1222 COVID-19 vaccine. The protocol was immunoSEQ multiplex PCR, while the TCRdb copy is restricted to in-frame clones and leaves out a portion. The table includes about 140,000 clones, approximately 85% detected once. The V end lost 6 bases, the J end lost 4 bases, and 18 bases lay between the germline ends. Germline CDR1 is LNHDA and CDR2 is SQIVND (reference sequence). The CDR3 runs to 15 residues. General study findings and limits: Spike-specific TCR breadth and depth grew following two AZD1222 doses. Variant regions that are unmutated are reportedly the target of nearly half of spike-specific TCRs.

The V gene is TRBV19, the J gene TRBJ1-1, with a tentative D call TRBD1 (6 bases). This TCR was sampled from an adult who received the MenACWY meningococcal vaccine as a control. The source material was peripheral blood, sampled 28 days after the second dose of the MenACWY control vaccine. The CDR3 spells CASSPRQGGGTEAFF. For the CDR3, the DNA is TGTGCCAGTAGCCCGCGCCAGGGAGGGGGCACTGAAGCTTTCTTT.